Listed below are T cell receptor beta chains from one sample, sequenced in a study of regulatory T cells in long-lasting Graves disease. TCRdb recomputed calls from the multiplex PCR reads with MiXCR, one row per CDR3 protein. The sample contains more than 350,000 distinct CDR3 sequences, about 15% of which appear only once. These data were also filed under a second study, of T cells in Graves' hyperthyroidism and ophthalmopathy.

The source was peripheral blood mononuclear cells (PBMCs), collected at new diagnosis, from a patient treated with antithyroid drugs. These receptors all come from a woman aged 25 to 39 with Graves disease. Each CDR3 is given with its conserved first and last residue. D genes are given only for firm matches. Not every row has a clone size; where given, it reads once, few, many or a size class.

CDR3 length	V gene	clone size	J gene	D gene	CDR3 protein	CDR3 DNA
19	TRBV20-1	many	TRBJ2-3	.	CSARDAAGAGFMLPDTQYF	TGCAGTGCTAGAGATGCGGCAGGAGCAGGGTTTATGTTACCAGATACGCAGTATTTT
16	TRBV10-2	few	TRBJ2-7	TRBD2	CASSEINGRLVYEQYF	TGCGCCAGCAGTGAGATTAACGGGAGGTTGGTCTACGAGCAGTACTTC
12	TRBV7-9	many	TRBJ2-7	.	CASSLRSYEQYF	TGTGCCAGCAGCTTACGCTCCTACGAGCAGTACTTC
16	TRBV11-1	many	TRBJ1-5	TRBD1	CASRGVGQGGNQPQHF	TGTGCCAGCAGGGGAGTGGGACAGGGTGGCAATCAGCCCCAGCATTTT
14	TRBV7-2	few	TRBJ2-1	TRBD2	CASKAGGLGMGQFF	TGTGCCTCCAAAGCGGGAGGGCTGGGGATGGGGCAGTTCTTC
18	TRBV2	many	TRBJ2-7	TRBD1	CASSDGTGFSGGSYEQYF	TGTGCCAGCAGTGACGGGACAGGGTTTTCGGGAGGCTCCTACGAGCAGTACTTC
13	TRBV5-1	many	TRBJ2-1	.	CASSLGAGNEQFF	TGCGCCAGCAGCTTGGGGGCGGGAAATGAGCAGTTCTTC
19	TRBV11-2	many	TRBJ2-5	.	CASSSDLSPPRQAGETQYF	TGTGCCAGCAGCTCAGATCTTAGTCCCCCCCGACAGGCGGGGGAGACCCAGTACTTC
12	TRBV6-1	.	TRBJ1-2	.	CASSKANYGYTF	TGTGCCAGCAGCAAAGCTAACTATGGCTACACCTTC
15	TRBV6-2/TRBV6-3	many	TRBJ1-2	.	CASSYSTDDLRGYTF	TGTGCCAGCAGTTACTCGACAGACGACTTAAGGGGCTACACCTTC
16	TRBV6-1	many	TRBJ1-1	.	CASSEGVGSMNTEAFF	TGTGCCAGCAGTGAAGGCGTGGGGTCTATGAACACTGAAGCTTTCTTT
14	TRBV6-1	many	TRBJ2-3	.	CASSEAWGPDTQYF	TGTGCCAGCAGTGAAGCGTGGGGGCCAGATACGCAGTATTTT
14	TRBV28	many	TRBJ2-3	TRBD2	CASSIQRGLDTQYF	TGTGCCAGCAGTATTCAGCGGGGTCTGGATACGCAGTATTTT
13	TRBV20-1	few	TRBJ2-2	.	CSALDHAAGELFF	TGCAGTGCTCTTGACCACGCGGCCGGGGAGCTGTTTTTT
17	TRBV7-2	few	TRBJ2-2	TRBD2	CASSPRTSGMNTGELFF	TGTGCCAGCAGCCCACGGACTAGCGGGATGAACACCGGGGAGCTGTTTTTT
13	TRBV9	.	TRBJ1-5	.	CASSVDPNQPQHF	TGTGCCAGCAGCGTAGATCCCAATCAGCCCCAGCATTTT
12	TRBV20-1	many	TRBJ2-3	TRBD2	CSTSGSTDTQYF	TGCAGTACTAGCGGTAGCACAGATACGCAGTATTTT
15	TRBV24-1	few	TRBJ2-6	.	CATSDSGSGANVLTF	TGTGCCACCAGTGATTCAGGTTCTGGGGCCAACGTCCTGACTTTC
16	TRBV6-1	.	TRBJ2-1	.	CASQWGVREYGNEQFF	TGTGCCAGCCAGTGGGGCGTCCGGGAGTACGGCAATGAGCAGTTCTTC
18	TRBV3-1	.	TRBJ2-1	TRBD2	CASSQDPRTSGSYNEQFF	TGTGCCAGCAGCCAAGATCCTCGGACTAGCGGGAGTTACAATGAGCAGTTCTTC
17	TRBV3-1	.	TRBJ2-6	TRBD1	CASRQGTGSAGANVLTF	TGTGCCAGCAGGCAAGGGACAGGGTCTGCTGGGGCCAACGTCCTGACTTTC
16	TRBV10-1	.	TRBJ2-2	.	CASSLGNNANTGELFF	TGCGCCAGCAGTCTAGGGAACAACGCGAACACCGGGGAGCTGTTTTTT
13	TRBV12-3/TRBV12-4	many	TRBJ2-2	.	CASRLRGSGELFF	TGTGCCAGCAGACTCAGAGGGTCCGGGGAGCTGTTTTTT
17	TRBV27	many	TRBJ1-1	.	CASSPNPGLRMNTEAFF	TGTGCCAGCAGCCCTAATCCAGGGTTAAGGATGAACACTGAAGCTTTCTTT
14	TRBV19	.	TRBJ1-6	TRBD1	CATKRDRIDSPLHF	TGTGCCACAAAAAGGGACAGGATAGATTCACCCCTCCACTTT
15	TRBV6-1	many	TRBJ1-6	TRBD1	CASSEQDRVSSPLHF	TGTGCCAGCAGTGAACAGGACAGGGTTAGTTCACCCCTCCACTTT
14	TRBV7-9	many	TRBJ1-5	.	CASSLTTSNQPQHF	TGTGCCAGCAGCTTGACCACGTCCAATCAGCCCCAGCATTTT
20	TRBV28	many	TRBJ1-4	.	CASTGAAVQPGFVTNEKLFF	TGTGCCAGCACAGGGGCGGCAGTGCAACCGGGATTTGTAACTAATGAAAAACTGTTTTTT
13	TRBV20-1	few	TRBJ1-2	.	CSARARGNSGYTF	TGCAGTGCTCGCGCCCGGGGGAATTCTGGCTACACCTTC
12	TRBV29-1	few	TRBJ1-1	.	CSGARAGSEAFF	TGCAGCGGGGCCCGGGCGGGCAGTGAAGCTTTCTTT
13	TRBV15	few	TRBJ1-2	.	CATSIRDTYGYTF	TGTGCCACCAGCATCCGGGACACATATGGCTACACCTTC
14	TRBV18	many	TRBJ2-2	.	CASFEAGFTGELFF	TGTGCCAGCTTTGAAGCAGGGTTCACCGGGGAGCTGTTTTTT
16	TRBV14	many	TRBJ2-1	TRBD2	CASSEPGLATDNEQFF	TGTGCCAGCAGCGAACCGGGACTAGCGACCGACAATGAGCAGTTCTTC
12	TRBV6-2/TRBV6-3	.	TRBJ1-1	.	CASSYGHTEAFF	TGTGCCAGCAGTTACGGACACACTGAAGCTTTCTTT
17	TRBV12-3/TRBV12-4	.	TRBJ2-7	.	CASSTGDLKLSSYEQYF	TGTGCCAGCAGTACGGGAGATCTGAAACTAAGCTCCTACGAGCAGTACTTC